This is a list of T cell receptor beta chains from one sample in a study of blood T cell repertoires in COVID-19. The data were produced by immunoSEQ multiplex PCR, yet TCRdb's version contains in-frame clones alone and is incomplete. The data hold 150,000 to 160,000 clones, with roughly nine tenths observed a single time. The sequencing sample was made of peripheral blood. Every receptor here comes from a woman aged 70-85 years with acute or convalescent COVID-19. Both conserved end residues are part of each CDR3. D genes are given only for firm matches. The size field is filled for only some rows; it gives once, few, many or a size class.

d_call	clone_size	v_call	j_call	cdr3_nt	cdr3_aa
.	.	TRBV5-5	TRBJ2-2	TGTGCCAGCAGGACGACAGAGACAGTCAACACCGGGGAGCTGTTTTTT	CASRTTETVNTGELFF
TRBD2	.	TRBV6-2/TRBV6-3	TRBJ2-5	TGTGCCAGCAGTTACTCGGGGGGGTGGGAGACCCAGTACTTC	CASSYSGGWETQYF
.	.	TRBV6-5	TRBJ1-2	TGTGCCAGCAGTTCCGGGATCGGGGGATATGGCTACACCTTC	CASSSGIGGYGYTF
TRBD2	.	TRBV7-2	TRBJ2-1	TGTGCCAGCAGCTTAGCAAGCGGGGGGGCGGTTGAGCAGTTCTTC	CASSLASGGAVEQFF
.	.	TRBV7-9	TRBJ2-1	TGTGCCAGCAGCTCCCCCTATCGGGAGCAGTTCTTC	CASSSPYREQFF
.	.	TRBV7-9	TRBJ2-1	TGTGCCAGCAGCCTCGCAGGTTCCTACAATGAGCAGTTCTTC	CASSLAGSYNEQFF
TRBD1	.	TRBV5-4	TRBJ1-2	TGTGCCAGCAGCTCCGCTTCCGGGACAGGCGGCTATGGCTACACCTTC	CASSSASGTGGYGYTF
TRBD2	.	TRBV4-2	TRBJ2-7	TGTGCCAGCAGCCAAGTGGTAAGCGGGGGGGCCTACGAGCAGTACTTC	CASSQVVSGGAYEQYF
TRBD1	once	TRBV7-9	TRBJ1-2	TGTGCCAGCAGCCCCGGGACAGGGGGCGTCGGTGGCTACACCTTC	CASSPGTGGVGGYTF
.	.	TRBV6-5	TRBJ2-1	TGTGCCAGCAACGATCTCCGGGAGCAGTTCTTC	CASNDLREQFF
TRBD1	.	TRBV19	TRBJ2-3	TGTGCCAGTAGAAAAAAGACAGGGGTCCTAGGCACAGATACGCAGTATTTT	CASRKKTGVLGTDTQYF
TRBD1	.	TRBV18	TRBJ1-1	TGTGCCAGCTCACCCCCCGGACAGGGGAGCACTGAAGCTTTCTTT	CASSPPGQGSTEAFF
TRBD2	.	TRBV3-1/TRBV3-2	TRBJ2-5	TGTGCCAGCAGCCAACTGCCAGCGGGGGATTCAGAGACCCAGTACTTC	CASSQLPAGDSETQYF
TRBD1	.	TRBV3-1/TRBV3-2	TRBJ2-1	TGTGCCAGCAGCCGAAGGGACAGCAACAATGAGCAGTTCTTC	CASSRRDSNNEQFF
TRBD1	.	TRBV7-9	TRBJ1-1	TGTGCCAGCAGCCGGACAGGGGGCACTGAAGCTTTCTTT	CASSRTGGTEAFF
TRBD1	.	TRBV5-1	TRBJ1-1	TGCGCCAGCAGAAGGAATCCGGGACAGGGAAACACTGAAGCTTTCTTT	CASRRNPGQGNTEAFF
.	.	TRBV18	TRBJ1-5	TGTGCCAGCTCACCAAGTACAGGTAACAATCAGCCCCAGCATTTT	CASSPSTGNNQPQHF
TRBD1	.	TRBV7-6	TRBJ1-3	TGTGCCAGCAGCTTAGTGGGACAGGGATCGAGTGGAAACACCATATATTTT	CASSLVGQGSSGNTIYF
.	.	TRBV30	TRBJ2-7	TGTGCCTGGAGTGTACCGAGGAGCTCCTACGAGCAGTACTTC	CAWSVPRSSYEQYF
TRBD2	.	TRBV18	TRBJ2-1	TGTGCCAGCTCACCACCGAGTCGGCGGGGGGGCGGTATTGAGCAGTTCTTC	CASSPPSRRGGGIEQFF
TRBD1	once	TRBV6-1	TRBJ1-3	TGTGCCAGCAGTGAGGGGTCGACAGGGACTGGAAACACCATATATTTT	CASSEGSTGTGNTIYF
TRBD2	.	TRBV5-8	TRBJ2-1	TGTGCCAGCAACGAGCGGGGGGGCGCGACTTTTTACAATGAGCAGTTCTTC	CASNERGGATFYNEQFF
.	.	TRBV10-3	TRBJ1-5	TGTGCCATCAGTGATTATGTAGGGGATCAGCCCCAGCATTTT	CAISDYVGDQPQHF
.	.	TRBV29-1	TRBJ1-1	TGCAGCGTCGTTAGGGGTTCCACTGAAGCTTTCTTT	CSVVRGSTEAFF